This T cell receptor beta chain stems from a study of Ad26.COV2.S vaccination and SARS-CoV-2 variants. V shed 1 base and J shed 2 bases, with 9 bases lying between them. CDR1 and CDR2 (germline): SGHNT, YENEEA. CDR3 length equals 15 residues. The repertoire was sequenced with immunoSEQ multiplex PCR; TCRdb's copy has only in-frame clones and lacks some. Among 250,000 to 300,000 clones listed, 80% to 90% were seen once. On this clone itself: Its antigen is as yet unknown.

General study findings and limits: Vaccine recipients posted higher spike-specific TCR breadth than their placebo counterparts. For non-spike TCRs, breadth in vaccine recipients resembled that in placebo recipients. Substantial breadth was reported for post-vaccination spike-specific CD8+ and CD4+ T cells.

Treatment here: about 20 received Ad26.COV2.S at low or high dose, single or two shots; roughly five received placebo; per-sample allocation not given. Day 63 following the first vaccine or placebo injection was when the samples were taken. What was given as vaccine was an Ad26 vector encoding Wuhan-strain SARS-CoV-2 spike. The chain uses TRBV11-3 and TRBJ2-1, with D hard to call. The sequences come from peripheral blood, collected in a trial of Ad26.COV2.S vaccine versus placebo. This clonotype originated in a person between 18 and 65 years old who received the Ad26.COV2.S COVID-19 vaccine or a placebo. CDR3 nucleotides: TGTGCCAGCAGCTTAGGCGAGGACGCCTACAATGAGCAGTTCTTC. It translates to CASSLGEDAYNEQFF.